A selection of T cell receptor beta chains follows, all from one sample in a study of control samples from healthy donors and cancer patients. This table comes from immunoSEQ multiplex PCR, and its TCRdb copy is limited to in-frame clones, with some not included. The sample has approximately 83,000 clones; just over 90% are singletons. The sample consisted of blood. The source is a woman in her thirties in good health. CDR3s include the opening cysteine and the closing phenylalanine or tryptophan. Each record gives: D gene, V gene, clone size, J gene, CDR3 DNA, CDR3 protein. D genes are given only for firm matches. A row's size may be missing; if present it is once, few, many or a size class.

D: NA
V: TRBV2
size: NA
J: TRBJ2-2
DNA: TGTGCCAGCAGGCCCGACTTGGACACCGGGGAGCTGTTTTTT
CDR3: CASRPDLDTGELFF

D: TRBD1
V: TRBV7-9
size: NA
J: TRBJ2-6
DNA: TGTGCCAGCAGTTCCGGGACAGGCCCTTCTGCCTCTGGGGCCAACGTCCTGACTTTC
CDR3: CASSSGTGPSASGANVLTF

D: TRBD1
V: TRBV24-1
size: NA
J: TRBJ1-2
DNA: TGTGCCACCAGTCCGACCGGGACAGACTATGGCTACACCTTC
CDR3: CATSPTGTDYGYTF

D: NA
V: TRBV20-1
size: once
J: TRBJ2-7
DNA: TGCAGTGCTAGTTTCATGGCTGACGAGCAGTACTTC
CDR3: CSASFMADEQYF

D: TRBD1
V: TRBV13
size: NA
J: TRBJ2-7
DNA: TGTGCCAGCAGTCCCCGGACAGGGCCGTCGGAGCAGTACTTC
CDR3: CASSPRTGPSEQYF

D: NA
V: TRBV9
size: NA
J: TRBJ1-2
DNA: TGTGCCAGCAGCGTTAGGGCCAACTATGGCTACACCTTC
CDR3: CASSVRANYGYTF

D: NA
V: TRBV18
size: NA
J: TRBJ2-1
DNA: TGTGCCAGCTCACCCTCGGGGGTTGGGGATGAGCAGTTCTTC
CDR3: CASSPSGVGDEQFF

D: TRBD1
V: TRBV5-5
size: NA
J: TRBJ1-1
DNA: TGTGCCAGCAGCTCCAGGGGGCGGGTTGAAGCTTTCTTT
CDR3: CASSSRGRVEAFF

D: NA
V: TRBV7-3
size: NA
J: TRBJ1-6
DNA: TGTGCCAGCAGCCTTATTACGGGTTCACCCCTCCACTTT
CDR3: CASSLITGSPLHF

D: NA
V: TRBV24-1
size: NA
J: TRBJ2-3
DNA: TGTGCCACCAGTGATTTTGAGGGGGGAAGCACAGATACGCAGTATTTT
CDR3: CATSDFEGGSTDTQYF

D: NA
V: TRBV7-3
size: few
J: TRBJ1-5
DNA: TGTGCCAGCAGCTTATATGACGGTCAGCCCCAGCATTTT
CDR3: CASSLYDGQPQHF

D: NA
V: TRBV28
size: NA
J: TRBJ1-3
DNA: TGTGCCAGCAGTTTCTCACTGGGGGGAAACACCATATATTTT
CDR3: CASSFSLGGNTIYF

D: NA
V: TRBV14
size: NA
J: TRBJ1-1
DNA: TGTGCCAGCAGGCCGGTGTTTCGCACTGAAGCTTTCTTT
CDR3: CASRPVFRTEAFF

D: NA
V: TRBV4-2
size: NA
J: TRBJ2-7
DNA: TGTGCCAGCAGCCAAGATTTCCACGAGCAGTACTTC
CDR3: CASSQDFHEQYF

D: TRBD1
V: TRBV28
size: NA
J: TRBJ2-2
DNA: TGTGCCAGCAGTTTTTATAAGACAGGGGGCTACGGGGAGCTGTTTTTT
CDR3: CASSFYKTGGYGELFF